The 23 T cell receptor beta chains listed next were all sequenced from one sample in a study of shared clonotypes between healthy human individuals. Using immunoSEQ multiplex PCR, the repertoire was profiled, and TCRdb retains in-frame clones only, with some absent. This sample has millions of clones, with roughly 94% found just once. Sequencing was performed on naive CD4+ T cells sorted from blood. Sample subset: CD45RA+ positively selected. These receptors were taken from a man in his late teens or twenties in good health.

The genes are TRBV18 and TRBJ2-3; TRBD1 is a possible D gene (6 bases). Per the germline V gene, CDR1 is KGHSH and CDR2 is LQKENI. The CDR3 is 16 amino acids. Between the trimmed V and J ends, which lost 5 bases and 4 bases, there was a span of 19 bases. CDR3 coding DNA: TGTGCCAGCTCATCCCTCCAGGGTCCAGGGGCAGATACGCAGTATTTT. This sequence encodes CASSSLQGPGADTQYF.

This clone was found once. The CDR3: CASSFPGTSRETQYF. In DNA form, the CDR3 reads TGTGCCAGCAGCTTCCCCGGGACTAGCCGAGAGACCCAGTACTTC. This rearrangement joins TRBV5-8 to TRBJ2-5, with 9 bases that match TRBD2. Germline CDR1 SGHTS, CDR2 YDEGEE. This CDR3 has 15 residues. V shed 2 bases, J shed 4 bases, and the junction held 6 bases outside the gene matches.

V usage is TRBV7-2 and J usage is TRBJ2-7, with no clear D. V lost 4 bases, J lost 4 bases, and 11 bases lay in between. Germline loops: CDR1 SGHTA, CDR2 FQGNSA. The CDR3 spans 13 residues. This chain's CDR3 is CASSSPSGYEQYF. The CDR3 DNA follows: TGTGCCAGCAGCTCCCCCAGTGGGTACGAGCAGTACTTC.

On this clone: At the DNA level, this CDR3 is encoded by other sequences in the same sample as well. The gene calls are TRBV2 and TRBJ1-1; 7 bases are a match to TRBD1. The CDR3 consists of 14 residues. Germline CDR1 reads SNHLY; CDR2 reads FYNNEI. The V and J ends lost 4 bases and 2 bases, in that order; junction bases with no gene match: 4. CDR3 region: CASSGQGTNTEAFF. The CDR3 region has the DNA TGTGCCAGCAGTGGACAGGGAACCAACACTGAAGCTTTCTTT.

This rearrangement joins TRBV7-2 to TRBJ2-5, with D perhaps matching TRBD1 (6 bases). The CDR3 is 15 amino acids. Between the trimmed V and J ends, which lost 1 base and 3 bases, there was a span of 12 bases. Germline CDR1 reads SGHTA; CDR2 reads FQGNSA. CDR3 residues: CASSLDGTPKETQYF. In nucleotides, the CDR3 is TGTGCCAGCAGCTTAGATGGGACACCAAAAGAGACCCAGTACTTC. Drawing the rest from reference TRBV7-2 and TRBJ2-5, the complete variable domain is GAGVSQSPSNKVTEKGKDVELRCDPISGHTALYWYRQSLGQGLEFLIYFQGNSAPDKSGLPSDRFSAERTGGSVSTLTIQRTQQEDSAVYLCASSLDGTPKETQYFGPGTRLLVL.

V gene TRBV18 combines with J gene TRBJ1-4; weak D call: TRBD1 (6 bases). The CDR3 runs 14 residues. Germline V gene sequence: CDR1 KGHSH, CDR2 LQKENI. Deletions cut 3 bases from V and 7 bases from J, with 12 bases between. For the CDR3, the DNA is TGTGCCAGCTCACCGGGGTTACAGGGTGAAAAACTGTTTTTT. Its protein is CASSPGLQGEKLFF.

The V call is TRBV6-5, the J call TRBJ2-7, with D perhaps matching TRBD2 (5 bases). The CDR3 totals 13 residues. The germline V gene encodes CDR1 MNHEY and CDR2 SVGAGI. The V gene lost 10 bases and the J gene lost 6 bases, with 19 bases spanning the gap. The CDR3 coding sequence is TGTGCCACCCGCGGACTTGTGCGCTCCGAGCAGTACTTC. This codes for CATRGLVRSEQYF.

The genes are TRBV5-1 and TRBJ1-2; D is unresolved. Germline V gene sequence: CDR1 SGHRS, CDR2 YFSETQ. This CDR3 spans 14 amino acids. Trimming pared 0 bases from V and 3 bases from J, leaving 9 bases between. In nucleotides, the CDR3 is TGCGCCAGCAGCTTGGACGACGGACACTATGGCTACACCTTC. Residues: CASSLDDGHYGYTF.

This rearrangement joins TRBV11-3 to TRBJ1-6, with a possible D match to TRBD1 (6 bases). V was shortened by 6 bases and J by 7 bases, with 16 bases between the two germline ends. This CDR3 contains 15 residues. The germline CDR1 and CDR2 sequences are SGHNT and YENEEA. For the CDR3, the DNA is TGTGCCAGCAGGAGGGGGACGAGAGGGAATTCACCCCTCCACTTT. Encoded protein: CASRRGTRGNSPLHF.

The CDR3 nucleotides read TGTGCCTGGAGTGCCGACAGGGTCGGTGGCTACACCTTC. This codes for CAWSADRVGGYTF. V usage is TRBV30 and J usage is TRBJ1-2, with 7 bases identical to TRBD1. Looked up from germline, CDR1 is GTSNPN and CDR2 is SVGIG (reference sequence). V was pared by 1 base and J by 7 bases, with 6 bases of the junction left unmatched. The CDR3 contains 13 residues.

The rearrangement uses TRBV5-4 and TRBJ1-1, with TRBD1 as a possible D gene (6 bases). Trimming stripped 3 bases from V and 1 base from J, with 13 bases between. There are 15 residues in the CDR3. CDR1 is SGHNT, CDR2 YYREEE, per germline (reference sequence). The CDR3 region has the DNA TGTGCCAGCAGCTCGGACAGACTACAGAACACTGAAGCTTTCTTT. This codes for CASSSDRLQNTEAFF.

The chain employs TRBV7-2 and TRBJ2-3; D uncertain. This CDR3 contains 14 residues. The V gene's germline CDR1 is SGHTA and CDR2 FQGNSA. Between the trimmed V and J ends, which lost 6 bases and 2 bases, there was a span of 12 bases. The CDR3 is CASSQGPHTDTQYF. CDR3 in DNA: TGTGCCAGCAGTCAAGGGCCCCACACAGATACGCAGTATTTT.

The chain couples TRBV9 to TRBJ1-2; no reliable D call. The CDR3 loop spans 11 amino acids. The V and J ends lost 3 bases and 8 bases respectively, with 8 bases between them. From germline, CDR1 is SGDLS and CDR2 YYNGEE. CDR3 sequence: CASSDGPGYTF. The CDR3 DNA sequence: TGTGCCAGCAGCGACGGACCGGGCTACACCTTC.

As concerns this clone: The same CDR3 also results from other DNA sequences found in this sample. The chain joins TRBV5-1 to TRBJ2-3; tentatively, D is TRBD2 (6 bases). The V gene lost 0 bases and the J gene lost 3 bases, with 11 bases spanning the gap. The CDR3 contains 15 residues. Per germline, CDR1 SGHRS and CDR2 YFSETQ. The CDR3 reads CASSLEGSGTDTQYF. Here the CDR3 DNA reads TGCGCCAGCAGCTTGGAAGGTAGCGGAACAGATACGCAGTATTTT.

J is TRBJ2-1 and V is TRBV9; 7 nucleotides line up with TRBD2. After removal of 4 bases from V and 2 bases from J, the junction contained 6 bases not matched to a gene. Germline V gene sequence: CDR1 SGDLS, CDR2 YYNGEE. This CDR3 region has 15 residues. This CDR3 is CASSPTSETYNEQFF. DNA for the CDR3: TGTGCCAGCAGCCCAACTAGCGAAACCTACAATGAGCAGTTCTTC.

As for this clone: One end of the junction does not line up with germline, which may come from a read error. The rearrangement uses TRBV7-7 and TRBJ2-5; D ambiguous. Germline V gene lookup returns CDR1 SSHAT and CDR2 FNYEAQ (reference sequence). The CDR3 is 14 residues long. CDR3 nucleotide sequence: TGTGCTAGCAGCCGGTCCGGTGAAGGGGAGACCCAGTACTTC. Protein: CASSRSGEGETQYF.

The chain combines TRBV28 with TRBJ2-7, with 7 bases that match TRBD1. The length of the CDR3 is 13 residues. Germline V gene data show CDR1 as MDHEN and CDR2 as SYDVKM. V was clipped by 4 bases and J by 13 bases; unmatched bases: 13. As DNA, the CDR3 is TGTGCCAGCAGTTCGATACAGGGGTTGGGGGTTTACTTC. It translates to CASSSIQGLGVYF.

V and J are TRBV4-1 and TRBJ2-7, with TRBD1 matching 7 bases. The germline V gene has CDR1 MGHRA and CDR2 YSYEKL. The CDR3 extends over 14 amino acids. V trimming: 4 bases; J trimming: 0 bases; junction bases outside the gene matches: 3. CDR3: CASSPTGLSYEQYF. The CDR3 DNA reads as TGCGCCAGCAGCCCGACAGGGCTCTCCTACGAGCAGTACTTC.

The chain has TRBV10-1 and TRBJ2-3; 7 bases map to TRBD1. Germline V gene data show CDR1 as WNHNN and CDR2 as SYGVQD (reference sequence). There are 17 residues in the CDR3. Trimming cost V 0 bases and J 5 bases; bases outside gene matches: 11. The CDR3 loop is CASSESLGGLTGDTQYF. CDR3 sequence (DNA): TGCGCCAGCAGTGAGTCCCTAGGGGGCCTCACGGGAGATACGCAGTATTTT.

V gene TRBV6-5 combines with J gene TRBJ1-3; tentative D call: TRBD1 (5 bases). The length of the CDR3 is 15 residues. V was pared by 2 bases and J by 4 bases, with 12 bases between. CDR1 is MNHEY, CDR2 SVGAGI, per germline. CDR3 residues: CASSYQGNSGNTIYF. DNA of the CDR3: TGTGCCAGCAGTTACCAGGGAAACTCAGGAAACACCATATATTTT.

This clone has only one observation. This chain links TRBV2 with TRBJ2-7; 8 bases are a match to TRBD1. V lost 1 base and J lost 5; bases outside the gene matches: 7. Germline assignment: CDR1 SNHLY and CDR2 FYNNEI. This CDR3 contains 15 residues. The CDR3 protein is CASSEEAGGSHEQYF. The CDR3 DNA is TGTGCCAGCAGTGAAGAGGCAGGGGGCTCGCACGAGCAGTACTTC.

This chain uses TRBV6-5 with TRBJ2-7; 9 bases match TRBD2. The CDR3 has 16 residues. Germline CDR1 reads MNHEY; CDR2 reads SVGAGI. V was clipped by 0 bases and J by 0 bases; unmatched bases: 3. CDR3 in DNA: TGTGCCAGCAGTTACTCCGCGGGGGGGAGCTCCTACGAGCAGTACTTC. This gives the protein CASSYSAGGSSYEQYF.

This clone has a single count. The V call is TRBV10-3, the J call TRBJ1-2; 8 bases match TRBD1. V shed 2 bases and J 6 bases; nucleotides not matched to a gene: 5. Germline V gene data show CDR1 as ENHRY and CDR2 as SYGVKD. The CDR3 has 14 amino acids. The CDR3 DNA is TGTGCCATCAGTGAGATGGAGGGACAGGATGGCTACACCTTC. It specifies CAISEMEGQDGYTF.